This is a list of T cell receptor beta chains from one sample in a study of molecular identifiers for immune sequencing clone quantification. MiXCR, run by TCRdb on the PCR reads, gives a single entry per CDR3 protein. The table has some 580,000 distinct CDR3 sequences, about 25% seen once. The sample was naive CD8+ T cells from blood, with Jurkat cell RNA spiked in. The receptors derive from a human donor in good health. Some libraries in this study had Jurkat cell RNA spiked in. Each CDR3 is given with its conserved first and last residue.

j_gene	v_gene	CDR3aa
TRBJ1-4	TRBV2	CANSETWTGGTNEKLFF
TRBJ1-1	TRBV2	CASSEAVDSLNTEAFF
TRBJ2-2	TRBV7-9	CASSFNSGELFF
TRBJ1-2	TRBV9	CASGVDPSTNYGYTF
TRBJ1-3	TRBV11-2	CASSSPGTGLIGNTIYF
TRBJ2-3	TRBV20-1	CSARDSPGTSSDADTQYF
TRBJ2-3	TRBV2	CASSGRGDRVTDTQYF
TRBJ1-1	TRBV7-9	CASSSTGQMNTEAFF
TRBJ2-7	TRBV20-1	CSARDLRTHSHEQYF
TRBJ2-6	TRBV6-5	CASSYGLGGANVLTF
TRBJ2-3	TRBV5-1	CASSPDLGLQDTQYF
TRBJ1-1	TRBV7-9	CASSSDRDTEAFF
TRBJ2-1	TRBV27	CASRPGTGVYNEQFF
TRBJ2-5	TRBV7-6	CASSLDRGGGLQETRYF
TRBJ2-7	TRBV28	CASSSDSASSYEQYF
TRBJ1-5	TRBV21-1	CAGQGKGNQPQHF
TRBJ1-1	TRBV6-2/TRBV6-3	CASSSVPAFPPEAFF
TRBJ1-1	TRBV9	CASSANPDRGNTEAFF
TRBJ2-3	TRBV29-1	CSVEGQGSDTQYF
TRBJ2-2	TRBV10-3	CAIPGTSGNTGELFF
TRBJ2-3	TRBV4-3	CASSQDYGMTSTDTQYF
TRBJ2-7	TRBV7-9	CATGRTGTYEQYF
TRBJ2-7	TRBV28	CASQTGAAYEQYF
TRBJ2-7	TRBV24-1	CATSDRDRPYEQYF
TRBJ1-1	TRBV4-1	CVSSQARQGANSDTEAFF
TRBJ2-2	TRBV6-2/TRBV6-3	CASSSLQEGSTGELFF
TRBJ2-7	TRBV12-3/TRBV12-4	CASSRWEWGGTYEQYF
TRBJ1-1	TRBV4-1	CASSQGLALNTEAFF
TRBJ2-5	TRBV19	CASRSLTGDRGQETQYF
TRBJ2-2	TRBV4-1	CASSQGTLGELFF
TRBJ2-6	TRBV6-5	CASTIAGPFSGANVLTF
TRBJ2-2	TRBV6-5	CASSPHLGLESQNTGELFF
TRBJ2-7	TRBV7-9	CASSSEDGSSYEQYF
TRBJ2-3	TRBV7-2	CASSLVAGGPDTQYF
TRBJ1-5	TRBV6-2/TRBV6-3	CASSYGTPTPQHF
TRBJ1-3	TRBV7-8	CASSLEVVSSGNTIYF
TRBJ2-5	TRBV28	CASSLTRLNQETQYF
TRBJ2-5	TRBV29-1	CSVFPQTGVHETQYF
TRBJ1-5	TRBV4-1	CASSPEDRGMNQPQHF
TRBJ1-1	TRBV11-3	CASSSEENTEAFF
TRBJ2-3	TRBV2	CASSGGLEGPDTDTQYF
TRBJ1-1	TRBV2	CASSGNTVGVPEAFF
TRBJ2-7	TRBV19	CASNPGTETYEQYF
TRBJ2-3	TRBV19	CASSWNSPTDTQYF
TRBJ2-1	TRBV6-5	CASRPAGTSGYNEQFF
TRBJ1-2	TRBV12-3/TRBV12-4	CASSDGPTYGYTF
TRBJ1-5	TRBV28	CASSFVYSNQPQHF
TRBJ1-1	TRBV7-6	CASSLGQMDTEALF
TRBJ2-2	TRBV5-3	CASSLYVGELFF
TRBJ2-7	TRBV5-4	CASSLYNEYEQYF